This is a list of T cell receptor beta chains from one sample in a study of shared clonotypes between healthy human individuals. Profiling relied on immunoSEQ multiplex PCR, and the TCRdb table lists in-frame clones only, not all of them. The sample lists 2 million to 2.5 million clones; around 93% were seen once. Sequencing was done on a sample of naive CD4+ T cells from PBMCs. All receptors derive from a man aged 18 to 35 in good health. Some clones in this sample may be carry-over from other donors' samples. Both conserved end residues are part of each CDR3. The order of the fields is D gene, clone size, V gene, J gene, CDR3 protein, CDR3 DNA. The D gene is left open where the match is weak. Part of the rows lack a size; the others show once, few, many or a class for expanded clones.

D: TRBD2; size: .; V: TRBV11-3; J: TRBJ2-7; CDR3: CANPPGGQHYEQYF; DNA: TGTGCCAACCCGCCGGGGGGGCAGCATTACGAGCAGTACTTC
D: TRBD1; size: .; V: TRBV5-1; J: TRBJ2-5; CDR3: CASSLALGTGGETQYF; DNA: TGCGCCAGCAGCTTGGCCCTCGGGACAGGAGGAGAGACCCAGTACTTC
D: .; size: .; V: TRBV7-3; J: TRBJ1-1; CDR3: CASSLYANTEAFF; DNA: TGTGCCAGCAGCTTATATGCAAACACTGAAGCTTTCTTT
D: .; size: .; V: TRBV29-1; J: TRBJ2-7; CDR3: CSVGTLDEQYF; DNA: TGCAGCGTTGGCACGCTGGACGAGCAGTACTTC
D: .; size: .; V: TRBV7-8; J: TRBJ1-2; CDR3: CASSPGRGYGYTF; DNA: TGTGCCAGCAGCCCCGGCCGAGGTTATGGCTACACCTTC
D: .; size: .; V: TRBV6-6; J: TRBJ2-1; CDR3: CASSYLLGSPVNEQFF; DNA: TGTGCCAGCAGTTACTTGCTCGGGAGTCCGGTTAATGAGCAGTTCTTC
D: .; size: .; V: TRBV7-9; J: TRBJ2-7; CDR3: CASSLGLVSYEQYF; DNA: TGTGCCAGCAGCTTAGGGCTAGTCTCCTACGAGCAGTACTTC
D: .; size: .; V: TRBV25-1; J: TRBJ2-7; CDR3: CASSDSSRGAYEQYF; DNA: TGTGCCAGCAGTGATTCTAGCAGGGGGGCTTACGAGCAGTACTTC
D: .; size: .; V: TRBV20-1; J: TRBJ1-2; CDR3: CICSRNYGYTF; DNA: TGCATTTGCAGCAGAAACTATGGCTACACCTTC
D: .; size: .; V: TRBV2; J: TRBJ2-3; CDR3: CASSDRLVVDTQYF; DNA: TGTGCCAGCAGTGACAGGCTAGTTGTAGATACGCAGTATTTT
D: TRBD1; size: .; V: TRBV11-1; J: TRBJ2-2; CDR3: CASSWLRGWDTGELFF; DNA: TGTGCCAGCAGCTGGCTCAGGGGGTGGGACACCGGGGAGCTGTTTTTT
D: .; size: .; V: TRBV7-9; J: TRBJ2-1; CDR3: CASSNLREQFF; DNA: TGTGCCAGCAGCAACCTCCGTGAGCAGTTCTTC
D: .; size: .; V: TRBV5-1; J: TRBJ1-4; CDR3: CASSPDPSPTNEKLFF; DNA: TGCGCCAGCAGCCCCGACCCTTCTCCAACTAATGAAAAACTGTTTTTT
D: .; size: .; V: TRBV5-1; J: TRBJ2-1; CDR3: CASSLSRDYNEQFF; DNA: TGCGCCAGCAGCTTGTCCAGGGACTACAATGAGCAGTTCTTC
D: .; size: .; V: TRBV15; J: TRBJ2-7; CDR3: CATSRGGAQSYEQYF; DNA: TGTGCCACCAGCAGAGGGGGGGCTCAATCCTACGAGCAGTACTTC
D: .; size: .; V: TRBV7-2; J: TRBJ2-2; CDR3: CASSPKVGAYTGELFF; DNA: TGTGCCAGCAGCCCGAAGGTCGGAGCTTACACCGGGGAGCTGTTTTTT
D: .; size: .; V: TRBV5-1; J: TRBJ2-7; CDR3: CASSSTVSYEQYF; DNA: TGCGCCAGCAGCTCGACAGTTTCCTACGAGCAGTACTTC
D: TRBD2; size: .; V: TRBV9; J: TRBJ2-5; CDR3: CASSAGLRGGQETQYF; DNA: TGTGCCAGCAGCGCCGGACTCCGGGGGGGCCAAGAGACCCAGTACTTC
D: TRBD1; size: .; V: TRBV7-9; J: TRBJ1-4; CDR3: CASSPHMTGGSEKLFF; DNA: TGTGCCAGCAGCCCCCATATGACAGGGGGCAGCGAAAAACTGTTTTTT
D: .; size: once; V: TRBV7-8; J: TRBJ2-5; CDR3: CASSAHGQQTQYF; DNA: TGTGCCAGCAGCGCCCATGGGCAGCAGACCCAGTACTTC
D: TRBD1; size: .; V: TRBV28; J: TRBJ2-7; CDR3: CASSTRDRVAYEQYF; DNA: TGTGCCAGCAGTACGCGTGACAGGGTGGCCTACGAGCAGTACTTC
D: .; size: .; V: TRBV5-4; J: TRBJ2-7; CDR3: CASSSPGTWGPYEQYF; DNA: TGTGCCAGCAGCTCGCCGGGGACCTGGGGACCCTACGAGCAGTACTTC
D: .; size: .; V: TRBV5-4; J: TRBJ2-2; CDR3: CASSLQGGTGELFF; DNA: TGTGCCAGCAGCTTGCAGGGGGGCACCGGGGAGCTGTTTTTT
D: .; size: .; V: TRBV5-8; J: TRBJ2-1; CDR3: CASSLVFRGRYNEQFF; DNA: TGTGCCAGCAGCTTGGTTTTCAGGGGACGATACAATGAGCAGTTCTTC
D: .; size: .; V: TRBV5-1; J: TRBJ2-7; CDR3: CASTDTSYEQYF; DNA: TGCGCCAGCACAGATACCTCCTACGAGCAGTACTTC
D: .; size: .; V: TRBV7-9; J: TRBJ2-2; CDR3: CASSLPRDKGELFF; DNA: TGTGCCAGCAGCTTACCCAGGGACAAAGGGGAGCTGTTTTTT
D: TRBD2; size: .; V: TRBV5-1; J: TRBJ2-2; CDR3: CASNRLAGVDTGELFF; DNA: TGCGCCAGCAACAGACTAGCGGGAGTTGACACCGGGGAGCTGTTTTTT